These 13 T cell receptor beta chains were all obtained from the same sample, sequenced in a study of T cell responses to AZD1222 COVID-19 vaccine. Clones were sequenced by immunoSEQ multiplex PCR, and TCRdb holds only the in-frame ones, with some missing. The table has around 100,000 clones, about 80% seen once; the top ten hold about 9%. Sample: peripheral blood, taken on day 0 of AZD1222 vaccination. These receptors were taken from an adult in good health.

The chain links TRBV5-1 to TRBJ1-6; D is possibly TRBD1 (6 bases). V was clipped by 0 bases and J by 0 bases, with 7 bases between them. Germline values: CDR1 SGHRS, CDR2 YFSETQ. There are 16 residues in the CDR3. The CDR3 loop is CASSLEGVSYNSPLHF. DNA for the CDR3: TGCGCCAGCAGCTTGGAGGGGGTCTCCTATAATTCACCCCTCCACTTT.

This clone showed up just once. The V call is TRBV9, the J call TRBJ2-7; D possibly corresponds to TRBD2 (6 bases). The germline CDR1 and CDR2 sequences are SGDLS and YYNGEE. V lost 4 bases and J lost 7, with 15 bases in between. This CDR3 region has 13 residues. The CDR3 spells CASSKRAAGEQYF. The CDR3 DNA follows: TGTGCCAGCAGCAAGCGGGCCGCGGGTGAGCAGTACTTC.

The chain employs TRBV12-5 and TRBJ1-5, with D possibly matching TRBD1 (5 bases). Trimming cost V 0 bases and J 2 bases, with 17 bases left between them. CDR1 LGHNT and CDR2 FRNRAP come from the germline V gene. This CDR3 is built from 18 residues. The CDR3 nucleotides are TGTGCTAGTGGTTTGGTACTGGGTAAAGGGGTAGGCAATCAGCCCCAGCATTTT. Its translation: CASGLVLGKGVGNQPQHF.

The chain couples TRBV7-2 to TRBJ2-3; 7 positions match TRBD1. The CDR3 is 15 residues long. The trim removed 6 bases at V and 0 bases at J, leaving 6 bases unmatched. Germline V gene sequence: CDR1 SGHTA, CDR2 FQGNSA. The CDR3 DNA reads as TGTGCCAGCAGACGCGACAGGGCTAGCACAGATACGCAGTATTTT. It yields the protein CASRRDRASTDTQYF. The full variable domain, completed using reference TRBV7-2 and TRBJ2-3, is GAGVSQSPSNKVTEKGKDVELRCDPISGHTALYWYRQSLGQGLEFLIYFQGNSAPDKSGLPSDRFSAERTGGSVSTLTIQRTQQEDSAVYLCASRRDRASTDTQYFGPGTRLTVL.

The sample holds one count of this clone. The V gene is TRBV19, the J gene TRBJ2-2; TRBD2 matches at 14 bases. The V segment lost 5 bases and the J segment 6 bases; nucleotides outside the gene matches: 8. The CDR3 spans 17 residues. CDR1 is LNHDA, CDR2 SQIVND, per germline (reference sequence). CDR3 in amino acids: CASSAGLAGVAAGELFF. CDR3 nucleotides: TGTGCCAGTAGTGCGGGACTAGCGGGAGTTGCCGCCGGGGAGCTGTTTTTT.

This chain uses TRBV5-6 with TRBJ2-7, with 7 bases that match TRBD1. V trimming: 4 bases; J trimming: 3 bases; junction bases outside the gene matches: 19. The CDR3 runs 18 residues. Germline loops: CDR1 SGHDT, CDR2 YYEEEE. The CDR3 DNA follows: TGTGCCAGCAGCGAAGGCTCCATAGGACAGGCTGAGATCTACGAGCAGTACTTC. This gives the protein CASSEGSIGQAEIYEQYF. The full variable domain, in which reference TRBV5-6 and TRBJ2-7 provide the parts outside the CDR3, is DAGVTQSPTHLIKTRGQQVTLRCSPKSGHDTVSWYQQALGQGPQFIFQYYEEEERQRGNFPDRFSGHQFPNYSSELNVNALLLGDSALYLCASSEGSIGQAEIYEQYFGPGTRLTVT.

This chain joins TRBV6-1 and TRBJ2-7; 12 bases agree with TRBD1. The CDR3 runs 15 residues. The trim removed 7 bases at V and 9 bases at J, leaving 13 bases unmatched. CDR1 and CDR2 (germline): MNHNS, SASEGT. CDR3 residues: CASTEPRDRGLGQYF. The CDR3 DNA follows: TGTGCCAGCACCGAACCCCGGGACAGGGGGCTAGGGCAGTACTTC.

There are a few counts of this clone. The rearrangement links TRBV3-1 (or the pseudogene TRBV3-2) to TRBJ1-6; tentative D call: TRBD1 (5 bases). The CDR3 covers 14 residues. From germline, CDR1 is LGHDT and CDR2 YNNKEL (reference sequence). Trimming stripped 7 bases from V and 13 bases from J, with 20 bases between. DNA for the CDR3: TGTGCCAGCAAACGCCGGGACGGCAGTGAGCCCCTCCACTTT. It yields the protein CASKRRDGSEPLHF.

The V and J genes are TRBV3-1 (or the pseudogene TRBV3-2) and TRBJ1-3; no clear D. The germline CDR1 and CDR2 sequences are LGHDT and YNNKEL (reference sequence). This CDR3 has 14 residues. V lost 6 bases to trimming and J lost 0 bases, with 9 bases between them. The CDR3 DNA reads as TGTGCCAGCAGGGCTCGGGACTCTGGAAACACCATATATTTT. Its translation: CASRARDSGNTIYF.

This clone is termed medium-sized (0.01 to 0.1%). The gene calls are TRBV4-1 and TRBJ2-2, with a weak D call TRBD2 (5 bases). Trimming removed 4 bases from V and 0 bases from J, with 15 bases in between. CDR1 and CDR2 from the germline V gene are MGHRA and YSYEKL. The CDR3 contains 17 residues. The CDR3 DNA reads TGCGCCAGCAGCCGAAGCATCGATAGCGCGAACACCGGGGAGCTGTTTTTT. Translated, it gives CASSRSIDSANTGELFF.

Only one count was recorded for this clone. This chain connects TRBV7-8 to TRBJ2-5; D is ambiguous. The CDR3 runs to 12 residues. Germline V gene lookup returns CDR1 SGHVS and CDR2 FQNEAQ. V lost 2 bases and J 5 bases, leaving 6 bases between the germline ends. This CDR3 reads CASSLYGETQYF. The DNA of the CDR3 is TGTGCCAGCAGCTTATATGGGGAGACCCAGTACTTC. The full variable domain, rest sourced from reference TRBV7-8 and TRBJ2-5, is GAGVSQSPRYKVAKRGQDVALRCDPISGHVSLFWYQQALGQGPEFLTYFQNEAQLDKSGLPSDRFFAERPEGSVSTLKIQRTQQEDSAVYLCASSLYGETQYFGPGTRLLVL.

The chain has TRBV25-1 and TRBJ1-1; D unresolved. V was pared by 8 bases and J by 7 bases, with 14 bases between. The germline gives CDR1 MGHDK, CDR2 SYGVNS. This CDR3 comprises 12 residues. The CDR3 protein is CASSRDMNEAFF. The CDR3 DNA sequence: TGTGCCAGCTCCCGGGATATGAATGAAGCTTTCTTT.

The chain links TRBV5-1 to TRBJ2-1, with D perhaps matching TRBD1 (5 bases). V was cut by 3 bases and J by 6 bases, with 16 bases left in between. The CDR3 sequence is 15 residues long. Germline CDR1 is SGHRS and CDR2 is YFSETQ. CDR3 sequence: CASSSGDSYTNEQFF. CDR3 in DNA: TGCGCCAGCAGCTCCGGAGACAGCTATACCAATGAGCAGTTCTTC. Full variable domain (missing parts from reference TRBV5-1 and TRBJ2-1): KAGVTQTPRYLIKTRGQQVTLSCSPISGHRSVSWYQQTPGQGLQFLFEYFSETQRNKGNFPGRFSGRQFSNSRSEMNVSTLELGDSALYLCASSSGDSYTNEQFFGPGTRLTVL.